This T cell receptor (beta chain) was captured by sequencing in a study of T cell clonotyping in hematopoietic cell transplantation (dated by TCRdb to 2020 to 2022). In the study overall: Recipient samples taken before transplant were obtained following cytoreduction. Patient recruitment ran from 2015 to early 2017, and follow-up continued until September 2020 or death. In the study, over a hundred blood samples were gathered from some 32 consecutive transplant recipients and their related donors. The research as a whole found: Recipient TCR diversity fell after transplant, with pathologically expanded clonotypes rising progressively from day 30 to day 180. Sample size was limited, and cells were not sorted, so CD4 and CD8 repertoire contributions could not be separated. Broader posttransplant TCR repertoire diversity was predicted by donor and pretransplant recipient Inverse Simpson Index values. Recipient repertoires showed only a small fraction of overlap with donor repertoires, and over 95% appeared de novo at the given depth.

Read against the paper, the sample's time point label means: recipient sample about 28 days before transplant, after cytoreduction. Blood from recipients was drawn about 28 days before transplant and again at days 30, 100 and 180 after transplant. Nuclei Lysis Solution was used to extract genomic DNA from fresh or cryopreserved unfractionated peripheral blood mononuclear cells. Regarding this clone: Its antigen remains unidentified. No base quality values were provided; no much bigger clone lies one nucleotide off.

The immunoSEQ assay, a bias-controlled multiplex PCR with V- and J-specific primers, was used to amplify TCR beta CDR3 regions from genomic DNA. A second PCR step added a proprietary barcode and Illumina adapter sequences to the CDR3 amplicons. CDR3 libraries were sequenced on an Illumina MiSeq instrument. As for the authors' bioinformatics: immunoSEQ Analyzer 3.0 was used for export and quality control, with R Bioconductor and Immunarch used for downstream analyses. Repertoire metrics were calculated using only productive rearrangements within the normalized downsampled data set. Clonotypes larger than 5 templates in the normalized cohort were defined as pathologically expanded. The Inverse Simpson Index was used to measure repertoire diversity. The non-normalized data set was used for CMV-specificity analyses so that all clonotypes could be captured. Not all clones reach the TCRdb copy of this immuneACCESS table, which keeps in-frame sequences only. Checked studies attribute under half of the gap to unresolved V genes and leave the rest unexplained. The V and J calls and the clone size are those of that table, but D and trimming were determined from the DNA. The sample includes tens of thousands of clones, with roughly 80% observed a single time. The ten largest clones represent roughly 6.8% of the sample.

Spanning cysteine to phenylalanine, the CDR3 consists of 13 amino acids. Only the CDR3 portion is preserved as DNA: 39 bases, with reading frame beginning at the first base. The germline V gene encodes CDR1 MNHEY and CDR2 SVGAGI. V was cut back by 6 bases and J by 5 bases, leaving a gap of 8 bases between them. The sequence is built from TRBV6-5 and TRBJ1-6; too little of a D gene remains to name it. This receptor was identified in a woman aged 30 to 39 with chronic myeloid leukemia. Some clones in this sample may be carry-over from other donors' samples. Material: peripheral blood mononuclear cells, obtained before stem cell transplant. Here is the DNA: TGTGCCAGCAGCCCCGATAATAATTCACCCCTCCACTTT. This sequence encodes CASSPDNNSPLHF.